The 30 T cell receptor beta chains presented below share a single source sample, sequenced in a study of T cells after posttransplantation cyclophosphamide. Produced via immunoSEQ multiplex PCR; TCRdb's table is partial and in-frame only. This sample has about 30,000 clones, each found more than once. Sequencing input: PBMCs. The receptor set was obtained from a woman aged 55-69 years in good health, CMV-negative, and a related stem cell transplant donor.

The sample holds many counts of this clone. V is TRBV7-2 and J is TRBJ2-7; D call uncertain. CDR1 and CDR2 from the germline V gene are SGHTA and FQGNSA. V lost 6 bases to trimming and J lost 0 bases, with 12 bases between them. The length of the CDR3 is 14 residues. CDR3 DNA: TGTGCCAGCAGAGTTTCCGGGTCCTCCTACGAGCAGTACTTC. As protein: CASRVSGSSYEQYF.

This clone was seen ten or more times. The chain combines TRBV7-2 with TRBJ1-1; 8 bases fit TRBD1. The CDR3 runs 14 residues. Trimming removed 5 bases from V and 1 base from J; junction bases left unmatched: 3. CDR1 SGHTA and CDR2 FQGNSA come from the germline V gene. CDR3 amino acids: CASSAGTGNTEAFF. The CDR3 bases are TGTGCCAGCAGCGCCGGGACAGGGAACACTGAAGCTTTCTTT.

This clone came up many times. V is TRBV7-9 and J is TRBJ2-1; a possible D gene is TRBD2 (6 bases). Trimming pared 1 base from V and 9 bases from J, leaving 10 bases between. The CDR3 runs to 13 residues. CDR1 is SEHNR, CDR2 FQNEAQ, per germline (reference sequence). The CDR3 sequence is CASSLGGGLEQFF. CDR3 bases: TGTGCCAGCAGCTTAGGGGGAGGACTTGAGCAGTTCTTC.

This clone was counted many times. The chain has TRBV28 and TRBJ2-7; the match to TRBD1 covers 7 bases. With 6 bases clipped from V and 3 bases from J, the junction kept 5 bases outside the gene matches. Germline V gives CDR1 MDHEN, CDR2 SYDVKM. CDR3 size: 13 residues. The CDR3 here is CASSSPGGYEQYF. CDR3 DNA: TGTGCCAGCAGCTCTCCAGGGGGCTACGAGCAGTACTTC.

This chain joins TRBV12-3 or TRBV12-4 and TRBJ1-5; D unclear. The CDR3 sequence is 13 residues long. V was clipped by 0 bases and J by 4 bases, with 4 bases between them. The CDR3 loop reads CASSLAVNQPQHF. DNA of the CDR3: TGTGCCAGCAGTTTAGCCGTGAATCAGCCCCAGCATTTT.

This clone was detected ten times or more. The CDR3 reads CASSGQFFNYTF. CDR3 nucleotide sequence: TGTGCCAGCAGTGGTCAGTTTTTTAACTACACCTTC. V and J are TRBV28 and TRBJ1-2; no definite D call. Deletions cut 5 bases from V and 10 bases from J, with 14 bases between. Germline lookup yields CDR1 MDHEN and CDR2 SYDVKM. There are 12 residues in the CDR3.

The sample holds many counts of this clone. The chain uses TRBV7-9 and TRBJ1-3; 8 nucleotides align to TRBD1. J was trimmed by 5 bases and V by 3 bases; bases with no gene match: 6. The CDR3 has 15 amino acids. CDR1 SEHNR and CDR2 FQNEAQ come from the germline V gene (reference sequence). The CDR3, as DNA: TGTGCCAGCAGCTTCGGACAGGGTGGGCGAAACACCATATATTTT. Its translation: CASSFGQGGRNTIYF.

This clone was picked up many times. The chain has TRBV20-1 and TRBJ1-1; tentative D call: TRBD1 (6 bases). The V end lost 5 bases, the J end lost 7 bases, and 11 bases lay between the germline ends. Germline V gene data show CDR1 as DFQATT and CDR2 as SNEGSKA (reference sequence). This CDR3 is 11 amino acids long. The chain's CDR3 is CSARLDSEAFF. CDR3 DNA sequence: TGCAGTGCTCGCCTGGACAGTGAAGCTTTCTTT.

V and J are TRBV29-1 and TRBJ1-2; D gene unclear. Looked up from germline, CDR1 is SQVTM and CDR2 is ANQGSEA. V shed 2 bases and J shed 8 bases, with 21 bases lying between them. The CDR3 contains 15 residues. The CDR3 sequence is CSVETKIAGRGGYTF. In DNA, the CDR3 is TGCAGCGTTGAAACCAAGATAGCGGGGAGAGGGGGCTACACCTTC. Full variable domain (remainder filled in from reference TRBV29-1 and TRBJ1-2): SAVISQKPSRDICQRGTSLTIQCQVDSQVTMMFWYRQQPGQSLTLIATANQGSEATYESGFVIDKFPISRPNLTFSTLTVSNMSPEDSSIYLCSVETKIAGRGGYTFGSGTRLTVV.

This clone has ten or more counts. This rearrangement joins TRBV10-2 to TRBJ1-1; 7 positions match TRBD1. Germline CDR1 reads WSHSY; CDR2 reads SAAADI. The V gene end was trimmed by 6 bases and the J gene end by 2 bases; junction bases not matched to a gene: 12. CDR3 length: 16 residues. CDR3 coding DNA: TGCGCCAGCAGGGACCTTCTTGGGACAGACAACACTGAAGCTTTCTTT. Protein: CASRDLLGTDNTEAFF.

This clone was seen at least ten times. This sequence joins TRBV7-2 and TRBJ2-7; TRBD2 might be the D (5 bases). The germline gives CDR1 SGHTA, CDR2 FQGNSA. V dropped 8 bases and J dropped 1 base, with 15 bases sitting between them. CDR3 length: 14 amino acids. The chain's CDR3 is CASSGFVGSYEQYF. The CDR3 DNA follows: TGTGCCAGCTCGGGGTTCGTGGGATCCTACGAGCAGTACTTC.

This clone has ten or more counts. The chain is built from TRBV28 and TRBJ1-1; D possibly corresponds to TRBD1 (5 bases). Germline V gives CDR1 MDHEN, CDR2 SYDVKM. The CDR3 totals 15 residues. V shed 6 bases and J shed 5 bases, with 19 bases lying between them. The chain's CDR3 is CASRDTIRDVTEAFF. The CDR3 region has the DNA TGTGCCAGCAGGGACACTATCAGGGATGTTACTGAAGCTTTCTTT.

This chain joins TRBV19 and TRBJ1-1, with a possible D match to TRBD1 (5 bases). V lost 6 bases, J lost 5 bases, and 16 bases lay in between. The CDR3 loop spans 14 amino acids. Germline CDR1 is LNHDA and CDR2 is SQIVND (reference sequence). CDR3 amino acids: CASRLGPGRTEAFF. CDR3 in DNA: TGTGCCAGTAGGCTTGGGCCAGGGCGGACTGAAGCTTTCTTT.

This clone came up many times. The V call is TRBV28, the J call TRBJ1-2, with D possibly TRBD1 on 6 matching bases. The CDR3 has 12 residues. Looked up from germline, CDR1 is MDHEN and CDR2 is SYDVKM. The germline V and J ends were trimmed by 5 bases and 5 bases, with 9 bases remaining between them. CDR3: CASSKQGYGYTF. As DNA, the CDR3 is TGTGCCAGCAGTAAACAGGGTTATGGCTACACCTTC.

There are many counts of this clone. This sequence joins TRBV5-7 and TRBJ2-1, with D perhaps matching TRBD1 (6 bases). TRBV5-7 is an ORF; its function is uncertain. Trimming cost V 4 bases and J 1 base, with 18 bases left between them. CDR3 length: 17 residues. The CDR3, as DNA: TGTGCCAGCAGCCGATCTACAGGTACAGGGTCCTACAATGAGCAGTTCTTC. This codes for CASSRSTGTGSYNEQFF.

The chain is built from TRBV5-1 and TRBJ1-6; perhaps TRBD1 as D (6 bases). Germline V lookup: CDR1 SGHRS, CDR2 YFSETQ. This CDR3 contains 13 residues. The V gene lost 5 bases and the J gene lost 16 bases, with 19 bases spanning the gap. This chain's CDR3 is CASRDETGPRLHF. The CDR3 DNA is TGCGCCAGCAGGGACGAGACAGGCCCTCGTCTCCACTTT.

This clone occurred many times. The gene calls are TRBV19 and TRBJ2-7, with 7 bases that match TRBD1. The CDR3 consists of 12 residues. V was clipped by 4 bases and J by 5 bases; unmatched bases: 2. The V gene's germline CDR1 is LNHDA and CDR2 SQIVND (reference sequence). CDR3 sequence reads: CASSNRGDEQYF. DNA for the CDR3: TGTGCCAGTAGTAACAGGGGCGACGAGCAGTACTTC.

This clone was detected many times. The CDR3 sequence: CASSLDRGDPQPQHF. As DNA, the CDR3 is TGTGCCAGCAGCTTAGACAGGGGTGACCCTCAGCCCCAGCATTTT. The V gene is TRBV11-2, the J gene TRBJ1-5, with D possibly being TRBD1 (6 bases). Trimming stripped 0 bases from V and 6 bases from J, with 12 bases between. Germline assignment: CDR1 SGHAT and CDR2 FQNNGV. The CDR3 sequence is 15 residues long.

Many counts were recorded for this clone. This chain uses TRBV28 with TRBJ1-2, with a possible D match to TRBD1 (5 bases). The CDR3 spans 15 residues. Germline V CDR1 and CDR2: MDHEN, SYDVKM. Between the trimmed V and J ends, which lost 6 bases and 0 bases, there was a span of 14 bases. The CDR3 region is CASRGTAGANYGYTF. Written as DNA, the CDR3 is TGTGCCAGCAGGGGGACCGCGGGGGCTAACTATGGCTACACCTTC.

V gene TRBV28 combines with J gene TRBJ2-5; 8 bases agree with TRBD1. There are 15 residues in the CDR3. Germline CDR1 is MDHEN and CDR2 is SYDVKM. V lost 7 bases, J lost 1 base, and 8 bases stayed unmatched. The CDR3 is CASIPAGTGQETQYF. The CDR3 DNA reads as TGTGCCAGCATCCCGGCTGGGACAGGCCAAGAGACCCAGTACTTC. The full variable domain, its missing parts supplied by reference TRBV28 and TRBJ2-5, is DVKVTQSSRYLVKRTGEKVFLECVQDMDHENMFWYRQDPGLGLRLIYFSYDVKMKEKGDIPEGYSVSREKKERFSLILESASTNQTSMYLCASIPAGTGQETQYFGPGTRLLVL.

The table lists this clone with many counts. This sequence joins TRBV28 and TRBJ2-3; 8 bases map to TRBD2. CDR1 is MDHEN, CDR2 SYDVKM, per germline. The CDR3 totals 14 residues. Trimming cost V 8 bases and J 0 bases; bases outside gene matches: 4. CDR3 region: CASVAGSSTDTQYF. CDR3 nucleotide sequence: TGTGCCAGCGTAGCGGGGTCTAGCACAGATACGCAGTATTTT. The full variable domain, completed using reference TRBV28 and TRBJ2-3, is DVKVTQSSRYLVKRTGEKVFLECVQDMDHENMFWYRQDPGLGLRLIYFSYDVKMKEKGDIPEGYSVSREKKERFSLILESASTNQTSMYLCASVAGSSTDTQYFGPGTRLTVL.

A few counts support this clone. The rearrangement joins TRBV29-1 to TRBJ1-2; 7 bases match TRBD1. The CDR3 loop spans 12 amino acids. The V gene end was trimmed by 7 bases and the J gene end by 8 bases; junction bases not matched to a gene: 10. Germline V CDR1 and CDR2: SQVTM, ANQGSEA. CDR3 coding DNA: TGCAGCGCTGGACAGGCCTTAGGAGGCTACACCTTC. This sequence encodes CSAGQALGGYTF.

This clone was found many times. This CDR3 is CASSQDDFGNQPQHF. CDR3 in DNA: TGCGCCAGCAGCCAAGATGACTTTGGCAATCAGCCCCAGCATTTT. The chain combines TRBV4-1 with TRBJ1-5; D uncertain. Trimming pared 0 bases from V and 2 bases from J, leaving 8 bases between. The CDR3 contains 15 residues. The germline CDR1 and CDR2 sequences are MGHRA and YSYEKL.

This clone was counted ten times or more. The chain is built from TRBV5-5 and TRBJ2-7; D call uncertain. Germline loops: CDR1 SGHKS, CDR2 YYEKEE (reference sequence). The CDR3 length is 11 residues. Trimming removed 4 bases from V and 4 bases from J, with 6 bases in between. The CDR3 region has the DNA TGTGCCAGCAGCCCCCTATACGAGCAGTACTTC. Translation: CASSPLYEQYF.

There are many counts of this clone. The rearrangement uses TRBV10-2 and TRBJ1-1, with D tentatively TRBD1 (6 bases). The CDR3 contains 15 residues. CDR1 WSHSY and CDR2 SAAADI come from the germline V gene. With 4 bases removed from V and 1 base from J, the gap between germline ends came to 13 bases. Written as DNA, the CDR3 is TGCGCCAGCAGTGCCATCGACAGGCAGAACACTGAAGCTTTCTTT. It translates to CASSAIDRQNTEAFF.

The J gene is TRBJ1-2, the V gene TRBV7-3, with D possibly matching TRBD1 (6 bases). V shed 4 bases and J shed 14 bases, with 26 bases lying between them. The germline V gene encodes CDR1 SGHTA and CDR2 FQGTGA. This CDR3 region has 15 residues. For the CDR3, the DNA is TGTGCCAGCAGCTCGGGGACAACGACCGGGACGCCTATAACCTTC. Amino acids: CASSSGTTTGTPITF.

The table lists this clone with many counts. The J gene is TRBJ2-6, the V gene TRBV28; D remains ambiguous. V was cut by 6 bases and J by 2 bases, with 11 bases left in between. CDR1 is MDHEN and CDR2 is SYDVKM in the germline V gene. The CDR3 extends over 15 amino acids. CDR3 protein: CASSKKGAGANVLTF. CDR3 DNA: TGTGCCAGCAGCAAGAAGGGTGCTGGGGCCAACGTCCTGACTTTC.

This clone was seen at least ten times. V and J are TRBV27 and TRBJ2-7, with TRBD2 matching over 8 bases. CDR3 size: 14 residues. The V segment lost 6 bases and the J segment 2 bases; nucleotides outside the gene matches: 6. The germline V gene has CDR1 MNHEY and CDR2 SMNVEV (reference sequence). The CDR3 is CASSREGLAYEQYF. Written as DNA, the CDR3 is TGTGCCAGCAGCCGGGAGGGACTAGCCTACGAGCAGTACTTC.

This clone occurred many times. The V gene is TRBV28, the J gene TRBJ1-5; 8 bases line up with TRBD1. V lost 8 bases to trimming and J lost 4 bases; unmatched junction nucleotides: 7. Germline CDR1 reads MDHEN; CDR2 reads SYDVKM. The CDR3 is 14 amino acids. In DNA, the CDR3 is TGTGCCAGCTTAAGGGACAGGTATAATCAGCCCCAGCATTTT. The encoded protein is CASLRDRYNQPQHF.

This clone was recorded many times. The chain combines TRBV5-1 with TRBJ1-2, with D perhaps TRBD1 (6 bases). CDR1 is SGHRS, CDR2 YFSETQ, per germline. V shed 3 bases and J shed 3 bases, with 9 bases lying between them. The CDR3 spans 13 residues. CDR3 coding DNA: TGCGCCAGCAGCTCGTCAGGGGACTATGGCTACACCTTC. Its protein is CASSSSGDYGYTF.